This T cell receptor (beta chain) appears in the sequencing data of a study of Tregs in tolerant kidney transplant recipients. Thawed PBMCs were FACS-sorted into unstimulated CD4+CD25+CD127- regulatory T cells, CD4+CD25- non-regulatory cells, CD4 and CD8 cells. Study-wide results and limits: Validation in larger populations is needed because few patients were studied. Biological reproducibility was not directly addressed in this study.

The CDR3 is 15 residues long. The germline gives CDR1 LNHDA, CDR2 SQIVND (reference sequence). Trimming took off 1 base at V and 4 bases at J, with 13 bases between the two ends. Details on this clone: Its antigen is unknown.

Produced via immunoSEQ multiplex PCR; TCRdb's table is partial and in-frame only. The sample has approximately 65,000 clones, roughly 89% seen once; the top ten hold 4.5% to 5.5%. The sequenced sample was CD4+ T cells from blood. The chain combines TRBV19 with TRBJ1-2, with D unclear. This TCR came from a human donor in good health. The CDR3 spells CASSIVWGSGYGYTF. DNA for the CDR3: TGTGCCAGTAGTATAGTTTGGGGATCCGGCTATGGCTACACCTTC.